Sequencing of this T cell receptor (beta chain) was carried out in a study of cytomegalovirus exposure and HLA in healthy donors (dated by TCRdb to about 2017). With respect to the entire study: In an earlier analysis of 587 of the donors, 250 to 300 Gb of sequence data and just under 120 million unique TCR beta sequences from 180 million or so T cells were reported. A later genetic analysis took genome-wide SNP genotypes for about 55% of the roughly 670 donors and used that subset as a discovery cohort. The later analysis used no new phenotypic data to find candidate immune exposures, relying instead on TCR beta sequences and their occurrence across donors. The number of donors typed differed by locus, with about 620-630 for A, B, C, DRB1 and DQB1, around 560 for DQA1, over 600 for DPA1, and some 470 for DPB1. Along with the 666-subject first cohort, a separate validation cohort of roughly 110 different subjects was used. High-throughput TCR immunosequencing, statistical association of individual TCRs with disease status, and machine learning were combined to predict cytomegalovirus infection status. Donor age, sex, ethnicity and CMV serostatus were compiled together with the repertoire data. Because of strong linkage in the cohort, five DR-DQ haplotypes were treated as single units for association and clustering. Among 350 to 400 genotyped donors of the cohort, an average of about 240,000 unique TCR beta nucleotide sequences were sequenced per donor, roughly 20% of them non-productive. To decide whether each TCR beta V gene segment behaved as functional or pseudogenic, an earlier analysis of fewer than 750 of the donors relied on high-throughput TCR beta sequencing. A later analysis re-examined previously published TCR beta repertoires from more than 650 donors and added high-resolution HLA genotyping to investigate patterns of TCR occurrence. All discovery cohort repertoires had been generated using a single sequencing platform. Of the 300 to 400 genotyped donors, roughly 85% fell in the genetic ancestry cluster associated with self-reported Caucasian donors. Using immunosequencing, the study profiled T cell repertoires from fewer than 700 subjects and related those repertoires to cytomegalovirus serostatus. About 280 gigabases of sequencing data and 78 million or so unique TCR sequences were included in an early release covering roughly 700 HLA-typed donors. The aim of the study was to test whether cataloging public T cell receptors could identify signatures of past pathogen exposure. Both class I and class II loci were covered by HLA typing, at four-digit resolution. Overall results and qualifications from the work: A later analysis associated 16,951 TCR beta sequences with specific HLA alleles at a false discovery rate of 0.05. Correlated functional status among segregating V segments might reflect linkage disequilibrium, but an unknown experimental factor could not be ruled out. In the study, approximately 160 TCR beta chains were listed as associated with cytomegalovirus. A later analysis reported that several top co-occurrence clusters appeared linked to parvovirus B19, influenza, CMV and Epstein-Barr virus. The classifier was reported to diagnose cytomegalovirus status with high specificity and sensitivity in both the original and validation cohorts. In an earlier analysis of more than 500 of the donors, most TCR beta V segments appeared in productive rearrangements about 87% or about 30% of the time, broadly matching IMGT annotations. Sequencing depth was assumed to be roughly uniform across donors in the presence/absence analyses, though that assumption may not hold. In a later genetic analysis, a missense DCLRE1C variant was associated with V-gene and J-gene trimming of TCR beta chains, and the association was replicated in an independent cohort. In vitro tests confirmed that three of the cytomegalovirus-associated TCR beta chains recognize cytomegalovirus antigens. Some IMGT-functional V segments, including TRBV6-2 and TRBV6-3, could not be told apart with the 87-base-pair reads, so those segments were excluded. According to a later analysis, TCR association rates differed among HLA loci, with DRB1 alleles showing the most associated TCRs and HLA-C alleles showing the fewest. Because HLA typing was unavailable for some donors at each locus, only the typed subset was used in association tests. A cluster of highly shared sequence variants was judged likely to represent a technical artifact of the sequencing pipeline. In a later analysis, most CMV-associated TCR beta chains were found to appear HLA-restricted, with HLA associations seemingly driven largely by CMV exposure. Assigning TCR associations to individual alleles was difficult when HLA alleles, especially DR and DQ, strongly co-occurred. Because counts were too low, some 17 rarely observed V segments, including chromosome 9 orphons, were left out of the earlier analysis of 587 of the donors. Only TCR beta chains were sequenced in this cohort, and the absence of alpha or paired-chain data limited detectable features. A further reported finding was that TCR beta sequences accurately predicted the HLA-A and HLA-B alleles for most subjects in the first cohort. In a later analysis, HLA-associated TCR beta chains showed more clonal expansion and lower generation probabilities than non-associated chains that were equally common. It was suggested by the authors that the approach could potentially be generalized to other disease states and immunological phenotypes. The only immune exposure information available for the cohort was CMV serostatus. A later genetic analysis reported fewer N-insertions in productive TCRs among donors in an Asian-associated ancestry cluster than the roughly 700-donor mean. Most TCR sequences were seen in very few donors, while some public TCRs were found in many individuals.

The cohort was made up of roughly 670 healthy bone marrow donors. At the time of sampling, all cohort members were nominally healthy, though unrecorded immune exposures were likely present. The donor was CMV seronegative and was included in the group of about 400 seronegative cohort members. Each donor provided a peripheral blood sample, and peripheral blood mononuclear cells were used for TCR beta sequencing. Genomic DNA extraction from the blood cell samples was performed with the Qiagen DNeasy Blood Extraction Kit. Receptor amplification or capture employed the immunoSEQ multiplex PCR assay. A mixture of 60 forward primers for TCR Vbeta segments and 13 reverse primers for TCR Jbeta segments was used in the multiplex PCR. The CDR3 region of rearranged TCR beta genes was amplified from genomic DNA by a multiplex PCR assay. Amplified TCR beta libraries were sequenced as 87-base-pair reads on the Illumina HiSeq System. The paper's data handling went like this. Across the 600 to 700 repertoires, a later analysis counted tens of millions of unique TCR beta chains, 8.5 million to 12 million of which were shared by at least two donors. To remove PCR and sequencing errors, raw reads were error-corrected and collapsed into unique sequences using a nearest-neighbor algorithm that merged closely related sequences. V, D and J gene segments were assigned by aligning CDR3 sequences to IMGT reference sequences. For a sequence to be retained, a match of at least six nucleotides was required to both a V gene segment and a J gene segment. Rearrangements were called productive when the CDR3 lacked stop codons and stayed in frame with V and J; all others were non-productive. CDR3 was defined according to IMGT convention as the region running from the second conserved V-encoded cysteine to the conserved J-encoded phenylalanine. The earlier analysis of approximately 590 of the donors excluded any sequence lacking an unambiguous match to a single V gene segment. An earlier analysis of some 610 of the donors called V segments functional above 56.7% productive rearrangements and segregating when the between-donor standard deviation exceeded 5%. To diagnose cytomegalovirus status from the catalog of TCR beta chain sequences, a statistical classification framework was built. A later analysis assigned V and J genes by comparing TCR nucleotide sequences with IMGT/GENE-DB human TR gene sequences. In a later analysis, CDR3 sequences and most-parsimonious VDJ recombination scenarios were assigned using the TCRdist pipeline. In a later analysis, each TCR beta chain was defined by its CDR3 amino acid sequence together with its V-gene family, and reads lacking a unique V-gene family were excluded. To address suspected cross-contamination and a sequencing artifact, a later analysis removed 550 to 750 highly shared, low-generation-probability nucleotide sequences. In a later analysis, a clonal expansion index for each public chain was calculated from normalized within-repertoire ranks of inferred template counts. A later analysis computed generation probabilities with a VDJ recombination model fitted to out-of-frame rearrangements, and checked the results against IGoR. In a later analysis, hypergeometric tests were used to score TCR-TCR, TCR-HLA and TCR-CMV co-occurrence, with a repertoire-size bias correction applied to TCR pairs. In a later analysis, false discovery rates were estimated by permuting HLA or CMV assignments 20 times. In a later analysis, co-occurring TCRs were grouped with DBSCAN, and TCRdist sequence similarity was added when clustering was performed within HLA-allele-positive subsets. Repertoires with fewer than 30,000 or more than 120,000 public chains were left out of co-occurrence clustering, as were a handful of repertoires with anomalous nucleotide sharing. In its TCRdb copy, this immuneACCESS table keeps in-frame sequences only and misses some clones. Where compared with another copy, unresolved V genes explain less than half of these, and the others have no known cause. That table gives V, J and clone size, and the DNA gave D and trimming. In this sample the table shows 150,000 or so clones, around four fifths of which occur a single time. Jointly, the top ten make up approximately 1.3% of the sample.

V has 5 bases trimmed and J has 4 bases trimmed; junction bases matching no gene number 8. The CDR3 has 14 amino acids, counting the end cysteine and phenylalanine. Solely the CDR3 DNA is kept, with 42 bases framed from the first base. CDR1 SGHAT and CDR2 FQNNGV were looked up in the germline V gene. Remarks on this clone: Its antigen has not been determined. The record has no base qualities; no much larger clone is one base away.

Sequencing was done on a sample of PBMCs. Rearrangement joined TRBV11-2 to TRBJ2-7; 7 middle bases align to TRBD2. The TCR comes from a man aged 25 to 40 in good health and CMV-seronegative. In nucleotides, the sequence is TGTGCCAGCAGCCCGCCGGGACTAAGGTACGAGCAGTACTTC. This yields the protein CASSPPGLRYEQYF.